This record covers a single T cell receptor beta chain. What antigen it recognizes has not been identified. Possible read error: a much larger clone is one base away. This is likely a read error, given that the CDR3 carries no conserved phenylalanine or tryptophan at its end. This sample was included in a study of breast tumors, draining lymph nodes, adjacent tissues (dated by TCRdb to 2016 to 2018). Background on the whole study: The study compared TCR beta repertoires across tumor, adjacent nontumor tissue and axillary lymph nodes from breast cancer patients. The study was designed to assess the relationships and possible T-cell exchange between tumor, surrounding tissue and draining lymph node repertoires in human breast cancer.

Sequences SGDLS (CDR1) and YYNGEE (CDR2) are obtained from the germline V gene. V and J lose 0 bases and 2 bases, and a span of 5 bases separates them. The CDR3 length equals 13 residues, ends included. Only the CDR3 DNA is retained, 39 bases long and in frame from the first base. This sample was sequenced with an Illumina HiSeq 2000. TCR beta chain libraries were generated through multiplex PCR amplification. The amplified TCR beta chain products were analyzed by high-throughput sequencing. TCRdb ran its own pipeline on the public reads, namely fastp trimming at Q25 and MiXCR clone calling, and kept in-frame beta chains. Each CDR3 protein gets just one entry, which takes the most common genes and DNA from the rows behind it. Across this sample there are some 230,000 distinct CDR3 sequences, with nearly 35% seen only once. Clones ranked in the top ten supply 3% to 4% of the sample. Lymph node samples came from the axillary draining lymph nodes of breast cancer patients.

Broader findings and caveats from the paper: T-cell repertoire diversity in tumors was found to be lower than in lymph nodes but higher than in nontumor tissue, and preferential V and J gene usage was observed. The data were considered consistent with most tumor T cells being derived from the lymph node and subsequently expanding within tumor tissue. The similarity between tumor and nontumor tissue repertoires was significantly greater in luminal-like breast cancer than in basal-like breast cancer. The conclusion that tumor T cells originate in lymph nodes was presented as consistent with a hypothesis rather than as directly demonstrated.

The sequencing input was axillary lymph node tissue. Recombination connected TRBV9 to TRBJ2-5; the D gene is not confidently resolved. The origin of this receptor is a female donor with breast cancer. Some clones in this sample may be carry-over from other donors' samples. For the CDR3, the sequence is CASSVAIQETQYS. The nucleotide sequence is given as TGTGCCAGCAGCGTAGCTATTCAAGAGACCCAGTACTCC.